A selection of T cell receptor beta chains follows, all from one sample in a study of Graves' ophthalmopathy and Graves' hyperthyroidism. One entry per CDR3 protein, called by TCRdb with MiXCR from the multiplex PCR reads. The sample consists of about 660,000 distinct CDR3 sequences, about 41% of them appearing once. Sequencing input: peripheral blood. The origin of the receptors is an adult man with Graves' ophthalmopathy. The CDR3 runs from the conserved cysteine through the conserved F or W. A D gene is named only where the DNA matches it firmly. Clone size, where shown, is once, few, many, or a class for clones that have expanded.

>TRBV7-9|TRBD1|TRBJ2-1|-
CASSYRTGEANEQFF
TGTGCCAGCAGCTACAGGACAGGGGAGGCCAATGAGCAGTTCTTC
>TRBV7-9|-|TRBJ2-1|-
CASSRPYNEQFF
TGTGCCAGCAGCCGACCCTACAATGAGCAGTTCTTC
>TRBV29-1|-|TRBJ1-1|-
CSVVVRGSTEAFF
TGCAGCGTTGTTGTCAGGGGTTCCACTGAAGCTTTCTTT
>TRBV7-2|-|TRBJ2-3|few
CASSQLALRPDTQYF
TGTGCCAGCAGCCAGCTAGCCCTCAGACCAGATACGCAGTATTTT
>TRBV29-1|TRBD1|TRBJ1-1|-
CSVDQGDTEAFF
TGCAGCGTTGATCAGGGGGACACTGAAGCTTTCTTT
>TRBV20-1|TRBD2|TRBJ2-2|few
CSAREASGGDIGELFF
TGCAGTGCTAGAGAGGCGTCGGGAGGGGATATCGGGGAGCTGTTTTTT
>TRBV6-5|-|TRBJ1-1|once
CAISEGTGPPTRAFF
TGTGCCATCAGTGAGGGGACGGGACCACCAACGCGAGCTTTCTTT
>TRBV7-3|-|TRBJ1-1|many
CASSFTYNTEAFF
TGTGCCAGCAGCTTCACCTACAACACTGAAGCTTTCTTT
>TRBV6-5|TRBD1|TRBJ2-5|few
CASTGTEETQYF
TGTGCCAGCACCGGGACAGAGGAGACCCAGTACTTC
>TRBV30|-|TRBJ1-1|-
CAWSVTKNTEAFF
TGTGCCTGGAGTGTAACTAAGAACACTGAAGCTTTCTTT
>TRBV2|TRBD2|TRBJ2-7|few
CASKGPSGGYEQYF
TGTGCCAGCAAAGGGCCTAGCGGGGGCTACGAGCAGTACTTC
>TRBV20-1|TRBD2|TRBJ2-7|once
CSASSTSGVYGQYF
TGCAGTGCTAGTTCGACTAGCGGGGTGTACGGGCAGTACTTC
>TRBV24-1|-|TRBJ2-5|many
CATSDRAVPETQYF
TGTGCCACCAGTGACCGTGCCGTTCCGGAGACCCAGTACTTC
>TRBV12-3/TRBV12-4|-|TRBJ2-4|-
CASRVPAGNIQYF
TGTGCCAGCAGGGTGCCGGCGGGAAACATTCAGTACTTC
>TRBV2|-|TRBJ2-5|-
CASSYSEGTPQAETQYF
TGTGCCAGCAGTTACTCGGAGGGGACACCGCAAGCAGAGACCCAGTACTTC
>TRBV7-8|TRBD1|TRBJ1-6|few
CASSARPGQRYSYNSPLHF
TGTGCCAGCAGCGCCCGACCGGGACAGAGATACTCCTATAATTCACCCCTCCACTTT
>TRBV20-1|-|TRBJ2-7|many
CSATSAGLSYEQYF
TGCAGTGCCACCAGTGCGGGCCTCTCCTACGAGCAGTACTTC
>TRBV12-3/TRBV12-4|TRBD2|TRBJ2-6|many
CATASGTSVSGANVLTF
TGTGCCACCGCCTCCGGGACTAGCGTCTCTGGGGCCAACGTCCTGACTTTC
>TRBV20-1|TRBD1|TRBJ1-4|-
CSLGTGSNEKLFF
TGCAGCTTGGGGACAGGGAGTAATGAAAAACTGTTTTTT
>TRBV7-2|-|TRBJ1-1|many
CASSLLTGLTEAFF
TGTGCCAGCAGCTTGCTAACAGGACTCACTGAAGCTTTCTTT
>TRBV9|TRBD1|TRBJ1-5|many
CASSETGYGQPQHF
TGTGCCAGCAGCGAGACAGGGTATGGACAGCCCCAGCATTTT
>TRBV4-1|TRBD1|TRBJ1-1|many
CASSQTGTGLNTEAFF
TGCGCCAGCAGCCAGACCGGGACAGGGTTGAACACTGAAGCTTTCTTT
>TRBV12-5|-|TRBJ1-5|-
CASGLVWVAGEGFFSNQPQHF
TGTGCTAGTGGTTTGGTTTGGGTTGCAGGGGAGGGCTTCTTTAGCAATCAGCCCCAGCATTTT
>TRBV15|-|TRBJ1-5|-
CATSSYIGPGIDNQPQHF
TGTGCCACCAGCAGTTACATTGGCCCTGGTATTGACAATCAGCCCCAGCATTTT
>TRBV7-9|-|TRBJ1-4|few
CASSFSRPTNEKLFF
TGTGCCAGCAGCTTCAGCAGGCCAACTAATGAAAAACTGTTTTTT
>TRBV2|-|TRBJ1-2|-
CASSGEGSGPGYTF
TGTGCCAGCAGTGGCGAGGGGTCGGGTCCTGGCTACACCTTC
>TRBV7-2|-|TRBJ2-5|many
CASSFSGFGTQYF
TGTGCCAGCAGCTTTTCGGGTTTTGGGACCCAGTACTTC
>TRBV20-1|TRBD1|TRBJ2-7|-
CSARKDRGSYEQYF
TGCAGTGCTAGAAAGGACAGGGGAAGCTACGAGCAGTACTTC
>TRBV12-3/TRBV12-4|TRBD1|TRBJ1-5|many
CASSHDRESNQPQHF
TGTGCCAGCAGTCACGACAGGGAAAGCAATCAGCCCCAGCATTTT
>TRBV4-3|-|TRBJ1-5|many
CASSQDRRQPQHF
TGCGCCAGCAGCCAAGATCGAAGGCAGCCCCAGCATTTT
>TRBV19|TRBD1|TRBJ1-2|many
CASTETTGDVYGYTF
TGTGCCAGTACCGAAACCACAGGGGATGTCTATGGCTACACCTTC
>TRBV20-1|-|TRBJ1-1|many
CSAREDSDTEAFF
TGCAGTGCTAGAGAAGACAGCGACACTGAAGCTTTCTTT
>TRBV5-5|TRBD1|TRBJ1-1|many
CASFGTGSDTEAFF
TGTGCCAGCTTTGGGACAGGGTCTGACACTGAAGCTTTCTTT
>TRBV15|-|TRBJ2-7|-
CATSRDLGYNEQYF
TGTGCCACCAGCAGAGATCTAGGGTACAATGAGCAGTACTTC
>TRBV2|-|TRBJ1-5|many
CASSTTTGNQPQHF
TGTGCCAGCAGTACTACGACAGGTAATCAGCCCCAGCATTTT
>TRBV5-5|-|TRBJ2-7|once
CASSFRLSYEQYF
TGTGCCAGCAGCTTCCGACTCTCCTACGAGCAGTACTTC
>TRBV6-6|-|TRBJ1-1|many
CASSYSAGNTEAFF
TGTGCCAGCAGTTACTCAGCGGGGAACACTGAAGCTTTCTTT
>TRBV10-3|-|TRBJ2-3|-
CATGTPPTGTQYF
TGTGCCACCGGGACCCCCCCCACAGGTACGCAGTATTTT
>TRBV15|-|TRBJ2-7|-
CATSSSDKSYEQYF
TGTGCCACCAGCAGCTCGGACAAGTCCTACGAGCAGTACTTC
>TRBV5-1|-|TRBJ2-7|-
CASSSTGGTYEQYF
TGCGCCAGCAGCTCCACAGGTGGCACCTACGAGCAGTACTTC
>TRBV29-1|-|TRBJ2-6|-
CSVGALGNSGANALTF
TGCAGCGTTGGTGCATTAGGGAATTCGGGGGCCAACGCCCTGACTTTC
>TRBV7-2|TRBD2|TRBJ2-1|few
CASSLRGLGIDEQFF
TGTGCCAGCAGCTTAAGGGGACTAGGAATAGATGAGCAGTTCTTC
>TRBV4-3|-|TRBJ2-5|few
CASSQERAGETQYF
TGCGCCAGCAGCCAAGAACGGGCTGGGGAGACCCAGTACTTC
>TRBV7-3|TRBD1|TRBJ1-1|many
CASSSGGGGTEAFF
TGTGCCAGCAGCTCAGGGGGGGGCGGGACTGAAGCTTTCTTT
>TRBV19|-|TRBJ1-6|many
CASTDGQLYNSPLHF
TGTGCCAGTACCGATGGACAGCTTTATAATTCACCCCTCCACTTT
>TRBV7-8|-|TRBJ1-3|many
CASSSALSGNTIYF
TGTGCCAGCAGCTCGGCCCTCTCTGGAAACACCATATATTTT
>TRBV7-2|-|TRBJ1-2|many
CASNRLGAGYGYTF
TGTGCCAGCAACCGACTTGGGGCAGGGTATGGCTACACCTTC
>TRBV24-1|-|TRBJ2-2|many
CATSDLHSNTGELFF
TGTGCCACCAGTGATTTGCACTCGAACACCGGGGAGCTGTTTTTT
>TRBV5-1|-|TRBJ2-7|many
CASSTPDRPYEQYF
TGCGCCAGCAGCACCCCGGACAGACCCTACGAGCAGTACTTC
>TRBV2|-|TRBJ1-2|many
CASSDRQNYYGYTF
TGTGCCAGCAGTGATCGACAGAATTACTATGGCTACACCTTC
>TRBV2|-|TRBJ1-1|many
CASSEIKDTEAFF
TGTGCCAGCAGTGAAATAAAGGACACTGAAGCTTTCTTT
>TRBV7-8|-|TRBJ2-5|many
CASSLEGPRAQYF
TGTGCCAGCAGCTTAGAGGGACCCCGGGCCCAGTACTTC
>TRBV29-1|TRBD1|TRBJ1-2|-
CSSPGQGAGGYTF
TGCAGCAGTCCAGGACAGGGGGCTGGTGGCTACACCTTC